This TCR beta chain was captured in a study of Ad26.COV2.S vaccination and SARS-CoV-2 variants. The wider study: The Ad26.COV2.S arm of the COV1001 trial was where the donor was placed. The study's findings and limits: The placebo group had lower spike-specific TCR breadth than the vaccine recipients did. The breadth of spike-specific CD8+ and CD4+ T cell responses after vaccination was reportedly substantial. The analyses of TCR breadth and depth may have understated the size of total T cell responses.

Trimming cost V 3 bases and J 6 bases, with 17 bases left between them. The germline CDR1 and CDR2 sequences are LNHDA and SQIVND (reference sequence). CDR3 size: 15 residues. About this clone itself: Its antigen is currently unknown.

Treatment noted: around 19 received Ad26.COV2.S at low or high dose, single or two shots; 5 received placebo; per-sample allocation not given. Samples analyzed were those drawn on day 63 after the first vaccine or placebo injection. TCRdb's copy holds only in-frame clones and misses some; the assay was immunoSEQ multiplex PCR. The table has over 350,000 clones, roughly nine tenths seen once. Sequenced material: peripheral blood, taken in a trial of Ad26.COV2.S vaccine versus placebo. The sequence was obtained from a person between 18 and 59 years old who received the Ad26.COV2.S COVID-19 vaccine or a placebo. This chain joins TRBV19 and TRBJ1-2; TRBD1 might be the D (5 bases). CDR3 DNA sequence: TGTGCCAGTAGTATCGGCCCGGACAAGCCCGATGGCTACACCTTC. Its translation: CASSIGPDKPDGYTF.